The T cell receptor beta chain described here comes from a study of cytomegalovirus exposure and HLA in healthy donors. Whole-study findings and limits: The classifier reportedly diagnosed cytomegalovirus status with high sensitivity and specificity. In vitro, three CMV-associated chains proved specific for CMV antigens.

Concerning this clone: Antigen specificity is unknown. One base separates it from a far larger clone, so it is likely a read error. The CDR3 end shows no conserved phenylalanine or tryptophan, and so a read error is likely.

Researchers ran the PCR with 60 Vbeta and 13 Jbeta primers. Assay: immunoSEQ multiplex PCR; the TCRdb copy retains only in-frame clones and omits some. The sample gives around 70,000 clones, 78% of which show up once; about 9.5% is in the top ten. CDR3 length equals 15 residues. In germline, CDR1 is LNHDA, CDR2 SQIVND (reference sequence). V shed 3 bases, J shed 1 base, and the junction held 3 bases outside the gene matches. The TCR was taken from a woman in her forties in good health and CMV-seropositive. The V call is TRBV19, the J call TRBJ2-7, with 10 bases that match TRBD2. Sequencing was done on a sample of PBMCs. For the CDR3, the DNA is TGTGCCAGTAGTATTAGCGGGGGGCAATCCTACGAGCAGTACCTC. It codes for CASSISGGQSYEQYL.